A single sample is the source of the 20 T cell receptor beta chains below, sequenced in a study of blood T cell repertoires in COVID-19. The repertoire was sequenced with immunoSEQ multiplex PCR; TCRdb's copy has only in-frame clones and lacks some. The sample has approximately 230,000 clones; about nine tenths are singletons. The sequenced sample consisted of PBMCs or T cells enriched from blood (not recorded which). The receptor set was obtained from a man aged 40-49 years who had recovered from COVID-19.

The chain uses TRBV3-1 (or the pseudogene TRBV3-2) and TRBJ1-5; 7 bases line up with TRBD1. Germline CDR1 LGHDT, CDR2 YNNKEL (reference sequence). CDR3 length equals 15 residues. The ends lost 4 bases at V and 4 bases at J; junction bases unmatched: 7. Written as DNA, the CDR3 is TGTGCCAGCAGCCGTGGGGACAGCGTGAATCAGCCCCAGCATTTT. Amino acids: CASSRGDSVNQPQHF.

In this sample, this clone turned up once. This chain connects TRBV6-6 to TRBJ1-2; TRBD1 is a possible D gene (6 bases). In germline, CDR1 is MNHNY, CDR2 SVGAGI (reference sequence). V shed 7 bases and J shed 4 bases, with 13 bases lying between them. The CDR3 has 13 amino acids. CDR3 sequence reads: CASTLQGSYGYTF. The CDR3 DNA follows: TGTGCCAGCACTTTACAGGGAAGCTATGGCTACACCTTC.

This clone has just one count. This chain uses TRBV20-1 with TRBJ1-2, with D possibly matching TRBD1 (5 bases). CDR1 and CDR2 from the germline V gene are DFQATT and SNEGSKA (reference sequence). Trimming took off 3 bases at V and 10 bases at J, with 9 bases between the two ends. The CDR3 covers 10 residues. The CDR3 reads CSASGGAYTF. The CDR3 region has the DNA TGCAGTGCTAGTGGGGGAGCCTACACCTTC.

The chain couples TRBV4-2 to TRBJ2-6; 7 nucleotides align to TRBD1. The V and J ends lost 0 bases and 1 base, in that order; junction bases with no gene match: 3. The CDR3 length is 17 residues. In germline, CDR1 is LGHNA, CDR2 YNFKEQ. In DNA, the CDR3 is TGTGCCAGCAGCCAAGATAGGGGACAGTCTGGGGCCAACGTCCTGACTTTC. It codes for CASSQDRGQSGANVLTF.

In this sample, this clone turned up a few times. The rearrangement links TRBV5-1 to TRBJ1-1, with 7 bases that match TRBD1. This CDR3 region has 14 residues. Trimming cost V 4 bases and J 4 bases; bases outside gene matches: 7. Germline V lookup: CDR1 SGHRS, CDR2 YFSETQ. The CDR3 DNA follows: TGCGCCAGCAGCACCGGACAGGTGGCCACTGAAGCTTTCTTT. This codes for CASSTGQVATEAFF.

V gene TRBV19 combines with J gene TRBJ2-1, with D unclear. This CDR3 comprises 14 residues. Trimming removed 5 bases at V and 0 bases at J, with 8 bases between. CDR1 LNHDA and CDR2 SQIVND come from the germline V gene (reference sequence). The CDR3 nucleotides read TGTGCCAGTAGTTTAGTGAGCTCCTACAATGAGCAGTTCTTC. It encodes CASSLVSSYNEQFF. The complete variable domain, with remaining parts taken from reference TRBV19 and TRBJ2-1, reads DGGITQSPKYLFRKEGQNVTLSCEQNLNHDAMYWYRQDPGQGLRLIYYSQIVNDFQKGDIAEGYSVSREKKESFPLTVTSAQKNPTAFYLCASSLVSSYNEQFFGPGTRLTVL.

Comments on this clone: Compared with germline, one end of the junction differs, possibly owing to a read error. This chain links TRBV7-7 with TRBJ2-2; 8 bases align to TRBD1. The length of the CDR3 is 15 residues. Germline lookup yields CDR1 SSHAT and CDR2 FNYEAQ (reference sequence). CDR3 DNA: TGTGCTAGCAGCTTATCCGGGACAGGAACTGGGGAGCTGTTTTTT. This sequence encodes CASSLSGTGTGELFF.

The rearrangement uses TRBV27 and TRBJ1-1; TRBD1 matches 8 bases. The CDR3 totals 14 residues. V gave up 4 bases and J gave up 9 bases; unmatched junction bases: 10. Looked up from germline, CDR1 is MNHEY and CDR2 is SMNVEV (reference sequence). As DNA, the CDR3 is TGTGCCAGCAGTTCCCCCGGCAGGGGGCGGAAAGCTTTCTTT. Translation gives CASSSPGRGRKAFF.

This chain links TRBV3-1 (or the pseudogene TRBV3-2) with TRBJ2-1, with D possibly TRBD2 on 5 matching bases. Germline CDR1 and CDR2: LGHDT and YNNKEL (reference sequence). Trimming stripped 4 bases from V and 4 bases from J, with 14 bases between. The CDR3 covers 15 residues. CDR3: CASSPRGLGYNEQFF. The CDR3 DNA is TGTGCCAGCAGCCCAAGAGGACTCGGTTACAATGAGCAGTTCTTC.

In this sample, this clone turned up a few times. The J gene is TRBJ2-1, the V gene TRBV11-3, with D possibly TRBD2 on 6 matching bases. The V end was cut by 1 base, the J end by 9 bases, with 13 bases between. Germline assignment: CDR1 SGHNT and CDR2 YENEEA. The CDR3 contains 14 residues. CDR3 sequence: CASSLAGVGSEQFF. CDR3 bases: TGTGCCAGCAGCTTAGCGGGAGTAGGTAGTGAGCAGTTCTTC.

The V gene is TRBV7-2, the J gene TRBJ1-1; 7 bases match TRBD1. J lost 3 bases, V lost 5 bases, and 6 bases had no gene match. Germline V gene lookup returns CDR1 SGHTA and CDR2 FQGNSA. The CDR3 length is 14 residues. CDR3 DNA sequence: TGTGCCAGCAGCCATCATGACAGGGACACTGAAGCTTTCTTT. Residues: CASSHHDRDTEAFF.

This clone was recorded only once. This chain links TRBV9 with TRBJ2-7; 7 bases are shared with TRBD2. Germline CDR1 and CDR2: SGDLS and YYNGEE. The CDR3 runs to 16 residues. The J segment lost 2 bases and the V segment lost 4 bases, leaving 12 bases of the junction unmatched. In nucleotides, the CDR3 is TGTGCCAGCAGCCCTTCCCCTAGCGGCTATCCCTACGAGCAGTACTTC. Protein sequence: CASSPSPSGYPYEQYF.

The chain employs TRBV30 and TRBJ2-3; a possible D gene is TRBD1 (6 bases). The CDR3 has 15 amino acids. The germline V gene encodes CDR1 GTSNPN and CDR2 SVGIG (reference sequence). V was clipped by 3 bases and J by 1 base, with 14 bases between them. The CDR3 protein is CAWSEGDTGTDTQYF. The DNA for the CDR3 is TGTGCCTGGAGCGAAGGGGACACCGGCACAGATACGCAGTATTTT.

The rearrangement uses TRBV11-3 and TRBJ2-1; 14 bases agree with TRBD2. The V segment lost 5 bases and the J segment 7 bases; nucleotides outside the gene matches: 7. The CDR3 covers 16 residues. Germline V gives CDR1 SGHNT, CDR2 YENEEA. The CDR3 DNA follows: TGTGCCAGCAGCCCGAAGGGACTAGCGGGAGAAAATGAGCAGTTCTTC. Encoded protein: CASSPKGLAGENEQFF.

This clone showed up just once. The chain has TRBV11-3 and TRBJ2-2; the match to TRBD2 covers 8 bases. The CDR3 covers 16 residues. V trimming: 1 base; J trimming: 3 bases; junction bases outside the gene matches: 4. CDR1 and CDR2 from the germline V gene are SGHNT and YENEEA. CDR3 bases: TGTGCCAGCAGCTTAGGACGGCGGGAGGACACCGGGGAGCTGTTTTTT. This sequence encodes CASSLGRREDTGELFF.

The chain recombines TRBV11-2 with TRBJ2-3; D remains ambiguous. Looked up from germline, CDR1 is SGHAT and CDR2 is FQNNGV. Trimming took 5 bases from V and 0 from J, leaving 12 bases between them. This CDR3 contains 15 residues. In nucleotides, the CDR3 is TGTGCCAGCAGCAAAAACAGAGCTAGCACAGATACGCAGTATTTT. Translation: CASSKNRASTDTQYF. Based on the CDR3 plus reference TRBV11-2 and TRBJ2-3, the full variable domain is EAGVAQSPRYKIIEKRQSVAFWCNPISGHATLYWYQQILGQGPKLLIQFQNNGVVDDSQLPKDRFSAERLKGVDSTLKIQPAKLEDSAVYLCASSKNRASTDTQYFGPGTRLTVL.

The V gene is TRBV6-5, the J gene TRBJ2-3; 13 bases match TRBD2. Germline values: CDR1 MNHEY, CDR2 SVGAGI. This CDR3 is 16 amino acids long. Trimming removed 4 bases from V and 8 bases from J; junction bases left unmatched: 9. The CDR3 bases are TGTGCCAGCAGTTCACTAGCGGGAGGGCCGTATCCTACGCAGTATTTT. Translated: CASSSLAGGPYPTQYF.

This clone occurred a few times. V is TRBV11-2 and J is TRBJ1-6, with 7 positions matching TRBD1. Germline V CDR1 and CDR2: SGHAT, FQNNGV. V shed 0 bases and J 9 bases; nucleotides not matched to a gene: 5. CDR3 length equals 15 residues. The CDR3 spells CASSLDLPGGSPLHF. For the CDR3, the DNA is TGTGCCAGCAGCTTAGATCTCCCAGGGGGTTCACCCCTCCACTTT. The full variable domain, its missing parts supplied by reference TRBV11-2 and TRBJ1-6, is EAGVAQSPRYKIIEKRQSVAFWCNPISGHATLYWYQQILGQGPKLLIQFQNNGVVDDSQLPKDRFSAERLKGVDSTLKIQPAKLEDSAVYLCASSLDLPGGSPLHFGNGTRLTVT.

This chain connects TRBV27 to TRBJ2-3; 8 nucleotides line up with TRBD1. The junction had 5 bases not matched to a gene; V was cut back by 5 bases and J by 1 base. From germline, CDR1 is MNHEY and CDR2 SMNVEV (reference sequence). The CDR3 spans 15 residues. In DNA form, the CDR3 reads TGTGCCAGCAGTCCCTCGGGACAGGGCACAGATACGCAGTATTTT. The encoded protein is CASSPSGQGTDTQYF.

The chain employs TRBV6-4 and TRBJ2-1, with TRBD1 as a possible D gene (5 bases). CDR1 and CDR2 from the germline V gene are MRHNA and SNTAGT. This CDR3 comprises 14 residues. With 2 bases removed from V and 5 bases from J, the gap between germline ends came to 10 bases. In DNA form, the CDR3 reads TGTGCCAGCAGTGACGGGGCCGATCACAATGAGCAGTTCTTC. Its protein is CASSDGADHNEQFF.